This T cell receptor beta chain was obtained from a study of cytomegalovirus exposure and HLA in healthy donors. Findings and limits, study-wide: It emerged from a later analysis that several of the most significant clusters appeared to be linked to common viral pathogens. The authors listed 180 or so TCR beta chains as cytomegalovirus-associated. As a later analysis revealed, the rate of TCR association differed by HLA locus, with DRB1 most and HLA-C fewest. Reportedly, fewer N-insertions than the roughly 600-donor mean appeared in an Asian-associated ancestry cluster in a later analysis.

PCR amplification relied on 60 Vbeta primers (plus 13 Jbeta primers). This table comes from immunoSEQ multiplex PCR, and its TCRdb copy is limited to in-frame clones, with some not included. The table records 130,000 or so clones, 81% of them present only once. The CDR3 covers 16 residues. Germline V gives CDR1 MGHRA, CDR2 YSYEKL. The V end lost 1 base, the J end lost 9 bases, and 16 bases lay between the germline ends. As concerns this clone: What it recognizes is unknown.

Sequenced: PBMCs. This receptor was obtained from a man aged 18-30 years in good health and CMV-seronegative. The chain joins TRBV4-1 to TRBJ1-6; D call uncertain. The CDR3 region is CASSQALPGAISPLHF. CDR3 nucleotide sequence: TGCGCCAGCAGCCAAGCACTTCCAGGCGCAATTTCACCCCTCCACTTT.